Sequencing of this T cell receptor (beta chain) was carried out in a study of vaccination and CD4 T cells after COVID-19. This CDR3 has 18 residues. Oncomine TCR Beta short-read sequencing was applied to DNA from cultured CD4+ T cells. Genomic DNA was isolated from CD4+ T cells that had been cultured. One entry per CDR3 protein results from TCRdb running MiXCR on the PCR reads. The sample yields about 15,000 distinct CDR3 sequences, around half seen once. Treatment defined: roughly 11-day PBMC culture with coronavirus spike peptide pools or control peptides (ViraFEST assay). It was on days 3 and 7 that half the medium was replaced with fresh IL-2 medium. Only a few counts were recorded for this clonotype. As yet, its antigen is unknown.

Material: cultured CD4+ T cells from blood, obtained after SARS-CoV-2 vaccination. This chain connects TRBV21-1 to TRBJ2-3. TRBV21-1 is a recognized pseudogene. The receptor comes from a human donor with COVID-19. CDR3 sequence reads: CASSKGTAPSFVADTQYF. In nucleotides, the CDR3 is TGTGCCAGCAGCAAAGGAACGGCACCGTCCTTTGTTGCAGATACGCAGTATTTT.